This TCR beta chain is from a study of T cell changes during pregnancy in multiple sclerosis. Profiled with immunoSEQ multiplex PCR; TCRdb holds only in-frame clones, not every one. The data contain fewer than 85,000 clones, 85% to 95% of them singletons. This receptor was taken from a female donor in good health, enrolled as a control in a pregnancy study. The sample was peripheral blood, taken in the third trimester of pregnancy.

Here the CDR3 DNA reads TGTGCCAGCACGACTAGCGGGGGGACCTACGAGCAGTACTTC. It codes for CASTTSGGTYEQYF. The rearrangement links TRBV28 to TRBJ2-7; 13 bases are a match to TRBD2. Unmatched junction bases numbered 2, after V lost 7 bases and J lost 2 bases. The CDR3 runs to 14 residues. Germline CDR1 is MDHEN and CDR2 is SYDVKM.